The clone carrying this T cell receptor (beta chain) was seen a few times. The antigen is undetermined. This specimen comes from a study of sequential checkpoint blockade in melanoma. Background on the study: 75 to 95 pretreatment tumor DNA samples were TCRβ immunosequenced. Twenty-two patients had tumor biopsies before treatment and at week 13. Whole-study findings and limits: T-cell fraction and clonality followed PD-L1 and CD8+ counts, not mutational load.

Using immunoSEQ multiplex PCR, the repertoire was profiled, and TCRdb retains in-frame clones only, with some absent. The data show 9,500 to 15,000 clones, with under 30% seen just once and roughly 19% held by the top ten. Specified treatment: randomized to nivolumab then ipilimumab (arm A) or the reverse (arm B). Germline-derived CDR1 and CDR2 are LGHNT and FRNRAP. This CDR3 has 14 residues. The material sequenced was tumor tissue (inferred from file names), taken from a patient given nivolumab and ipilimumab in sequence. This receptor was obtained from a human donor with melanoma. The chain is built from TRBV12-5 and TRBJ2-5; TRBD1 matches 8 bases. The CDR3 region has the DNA TGTGCCAGCGATCAGGGGGCGCGGGGAGAGACCCAGTACTTC. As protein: CASDQGARGETQYF. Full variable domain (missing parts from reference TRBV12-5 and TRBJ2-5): DARVTQTPRHKVTEMGQEVTMRCQPILGHNTVFWYRQTMMQGLELLAYFRNRAPLDDSGMPKDRFSAEMPDATLATLKIQPSEPRDSAVYFCASDQGARGETQYFGPGTRLLVL.